Reported below is one T cell receptor beta chain. These data belong to a study of cytomegalovirus exposure and HLA in healthy donors. PCR employed 60 Vbeta and 13 Jbeta primers. The assay was immunoSEQ multiplex PCR, and TCRdb's table has in-frame clones only and misses some. This sample carries roughly 98,000 clones, approximately 75% of them seen once, and the ten largest clones take 12% to 15%. The source of this sequence is a woman aged 70 to 79 in good health and CMV-seropositive. Sequences were obtained from PBMCs.

CDR3 bases: TGCAGCGTTAGTACAGGGGGCTCCTATGGCTACACCTTC. Protein sequence: CSVSTGGSYGYTF. The chain has TRBV29-1 and TRBJ1-2; 9 bases match TRBD1. Germline assignment: CDR1 SQVTM and CDR2 ANQGSEA. The J segment lost 4 bases and the V segment lost 5 bases, leaving 5 bases of the junction unmatched. The CDR3 runs 13 residues.